The rows below give T cell receptor beta chains drawn from one sample of a study of Ad26.COV2.S vaccination and SARS-CoV-2 variants. Sequencing was performed with immunoSEQ multiplex PCR; in TCRdb, only in-frame clones are kept and a portion is missing. This table holds about 320,000 clones, approximately 86% found once. The sequences come from peripheral blood, collected in a trial of Ad26.COV2.S vaccine versus placebo. The receptors shown here come from a person between 18 and 65 years old who received the Ad26.COV2.S COVID-19 vaccine or a placebo. Each CDR3 is given with its conserved first and last residue. A D gene is named only where the DNA matches it firmly. Rows give clone size only sometimes, using once, few, many, or a class for an expanded clone.

DNA	CDR3	D	V	J	size
TGTGCCAGCAGCTTAGTGTTAGGAGGAGAGGGGGAGCTGTTTTTT	CASSLVLGGEGELFF	.	TRBV7-7	TRBJ2-2	.
TGTGCCATCAAGAGACAGGACGTCTCCGGGGAGCTGTTTTTT	CAIKRQDVSGELFF	.	TRBV10-3	TRBJ2-2	.
TGTGCCAGCTCACCACCGGGGGCAGAGACCCAGTACTTC	CASSPPGAETQYF	.	TRBV18	TRBJ2-5	.
TGTGCCCGGACAGGTTGGACCGAAAAACTGTTTTTT	CARTGWTEKLFF	TRBD1	TRBV19	TRBJ1-4	once
TGTGCCAGCAGCCAAGCGTGTATCGAGGGTTTCGCAAGAAATAAGCAGTTCTTC	CASSQACIEGFARNKQFF	.	TRBV3-1/TRBV3-2	TRBJ2-1	.
TGTGCCAGCTCACCCTTCGGGGGACCGAACACTGAAGCTTTCTTT	CASSPFGGPNTEAFF	.	TRBV18	TRBJ1-1	.
TGTGCCAGCTCCAGGGCGGCGGGATACAATGAGCAGTTCTTC	CASSRAAGYNEQFF	.	TRBV7-2	TRBJ2-1	.
TGTGCCAGCTCGCGGCAAGCCACGAAGGGGACCGGGGAGCTGTTTTTT	CASSRQATKGTGELFF	.	TRBV6-4	TRBJ2-2	.
TGTGCCAGCCCTAGCAGGGGGGTAATCCGTGAGCAGTTCTTC	CASPSRGVIREQFF	.	TRBV2	TRBJ2-1	.
TGTGCCTGGTCCAGGGGGGGAGATGAAAAACTGTTTTTT	CAWSRGGDEKLFF	TRBD1	TRBV30	TRBJ1-4	.
TGTGCCAGCAGCCAAGCGGGGAATGAGCAGTTCTTC	CASSQAGNEQFF	.	TRBV3-1/TRBV3-2	TRBJ2-1	.
TGTGCCAGCAGTGAAGGAGGGGAGGGCTACAATGAGCAGTTCTTC	CASSEGGEGYNEQFF	TRBD2	TRBV6-4	TRBJ2-1	.
TGCGCCAGCAGGCCCCCAACCCTTAATTCACCCCTCCACTTT	CASRPPTLNSPLHF	.	TRBV5-1	TRBJ1-6	.
TGTGCCAGCAGCGTAGCGAGCTCTGGAAACACCATATATTTT	CASSVASSGNTIYF	.	TRBV9	TRBJ1-3	.
TGTGCCAGCAGCTCGGGGACAGGGAACACTGAAGCTTTCTTT	CASSSGTGNTEAFF	TRBD1	TRBV5-4	TRBJ1-1	.
TGTGCCAGCAGCCTCTCGGGGTATCGTCGGGGCTACACCTTC	CASSLSGYRRGYTF	.	TRBV3-1/TRBV3-2	TRBJ1-2	once
TGCGCCAGCAGCTCTGGGAACCAGGGGGCCTATGGCTACACCTTC	CASSSGNQGAYGYTF	TRBD1	TRBV5-1	TRBJ1-2	once
TGTGCCAGCAGCCCGCGTCGGGACAGTGGAAACACCATATATTTT	CASSPRRDSGNTIYF	TRBD1	TRBV7-8	TRBJ1-3	.
TGTGCCATCAGGGGGACAGGGGGCTTTTACGAGCAGTACTTC	CAIRGTGGFYEQYF	TRBD1	TRBV10-3	TRBJ2-7	.
TGTGCCAGTAGTATCACAGGCGCCCTTTACAATGAGCAGTTCTTC	CASSITGALYNEQFF	.	TRBV19	TRBJ2-1	.
TGTGCCAGCAGGCGGACAGGGGGTAATGAGCAGTTCTTC	CASRRTGGNEQFF	TRBD1	TRBV12-3/TRBV12-4	TRBJ2-1	.
TGTGCCAGCAGCTTGGGCCGGGGAGGCTACAATGAGCAGTTCTTC	CASSLGRGGYNEQFF	.	TRBV7-6	TRBJ2-1	.
TGTGCCAGCAGCGCGAACCGAAGATCCTACACCTTC	CASSANRRSYTF	.	TRBV5-6	TRBJ1-2	.
TGTGCCAGCAGCCAAGAGGAACTAGCGGGGAAACCCTACGAGCAGTACTTC	CASSQEELAGKPYEQYF	TRBD2	TRBV3-1/TRBV3-2	TRBJ2-7	.
TGTGCCAGCAGCTTCCCGGGTGGGGGGCCCCAAGAGACCCAGTACTTC	CASSFPGGGPQETQYF	.	TRBV11-2	TRBJ2-5	.
TGCAGTGCTAGTGCCGACAGGGGGGTATCCTACGAGCAGTACTTC	CSASADRGVSYEQYF	TRBD1	TRBV20-1	TRBJ2-7	.
TGTGCCAGCAGCCACGGGGGGGTTGGGTATGGCTACACCTTC	CASSHGGVGYGYTF	.	TRBV3-1/TRBV3-2	TRBJ1-2	.
TGTGCCAGCAGTTACTCCCCCAATCCGCGAGACTATGGCTACACCTTC	CASSYSPNPRDYGYTF	.	TRBV6-2/TRBV6-3	TRBJ1-2	.